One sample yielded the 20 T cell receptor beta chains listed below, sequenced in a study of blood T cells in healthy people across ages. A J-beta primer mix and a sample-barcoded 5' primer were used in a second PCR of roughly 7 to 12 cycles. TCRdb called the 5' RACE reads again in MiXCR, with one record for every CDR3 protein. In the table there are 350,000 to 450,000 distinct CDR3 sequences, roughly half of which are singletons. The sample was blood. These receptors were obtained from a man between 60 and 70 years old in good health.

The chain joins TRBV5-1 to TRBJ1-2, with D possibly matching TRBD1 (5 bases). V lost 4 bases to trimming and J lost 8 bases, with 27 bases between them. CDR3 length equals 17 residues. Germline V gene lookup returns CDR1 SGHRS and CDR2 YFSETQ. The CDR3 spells CASSLSGPRQTTRGYTF. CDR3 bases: TGCGCCAGCAGCCTATCTGGCCCCCGACAGACAACTAGGGGCTACACCTTC. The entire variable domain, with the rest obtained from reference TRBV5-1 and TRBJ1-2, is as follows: KAGVTQTPRYLIKTRGQQVTLSCSPISGHRSVSWYQQTPGQGLQFLFEYFSETQRNKGNFPGRFSGRQFSNSRSEMNVSTLELGDSALYLCASSLSGPRQTTRGYTFGSGTRLTVV.

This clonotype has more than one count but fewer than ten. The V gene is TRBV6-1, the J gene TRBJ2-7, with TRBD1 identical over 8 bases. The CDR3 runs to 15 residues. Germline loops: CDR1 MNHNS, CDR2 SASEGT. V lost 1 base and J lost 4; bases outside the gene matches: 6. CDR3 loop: CASSEGTGPGYEQYF. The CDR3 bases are TGTGCCAGCAGTGAAGGGACAGGGCCTGGGTACGAGCAGTACTTC.

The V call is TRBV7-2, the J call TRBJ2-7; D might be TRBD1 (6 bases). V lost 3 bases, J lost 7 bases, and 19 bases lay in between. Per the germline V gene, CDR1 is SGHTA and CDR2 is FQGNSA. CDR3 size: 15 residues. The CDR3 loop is CASSFTGNSFNEQYF. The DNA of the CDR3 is TGTGCCAGCAGCTTTACAGGGAACTCTTTCAATGAGCAGTACTTC. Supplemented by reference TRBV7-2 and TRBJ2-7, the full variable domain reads GAGVSQSPSNKVTEKGKDVELRCDPISGHTALYWYRQSLGQGLEFLIYFQGNSAPDKSGLPSDRFSAERTGGSVSTLTIQRTQQEDSAVYLCASSFTGNSFNEQYFGPGTRLTVT.

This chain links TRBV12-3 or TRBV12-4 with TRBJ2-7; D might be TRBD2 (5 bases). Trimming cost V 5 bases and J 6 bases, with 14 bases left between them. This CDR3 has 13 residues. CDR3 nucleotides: TGTGCCAGCAGTATCACCCGGGATGGCGAGCAGTACTTC. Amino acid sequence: CASSITRDGEQYF.

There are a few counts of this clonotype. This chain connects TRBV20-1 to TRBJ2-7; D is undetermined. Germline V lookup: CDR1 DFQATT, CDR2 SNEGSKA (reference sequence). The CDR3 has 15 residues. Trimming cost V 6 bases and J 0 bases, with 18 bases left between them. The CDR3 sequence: CSATRPELRSYEQYF. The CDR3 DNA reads TGCAGTGCCACCCGTCCGGAACTTCGCTCCTACGAGCAGTACTTC.

CDR3 DNA: TGTGCCAGCAGCTTAGCGGAGGGTCGGGAGCAGTACTTC. Amino acid sequence: CASSLAEGREQYF. This chain uses TRBV7-2 with TRBJ2-7, with a tentative D call TRBD2 (6 bases). The CDR3 is made up of 13 amino acids. CDR1 SGHTA and CDR2 FQGNSA come from the germline V gene. V was cut by 0 bases and J by 7 bases, with 10 bases left in between. Full variable domain (outside the CDR3, taken from reference TRBV7-2 and TRBJ2-7): GAGVSQSPSNKVTEKGKDVELRCDPISGHTALYWYRQSLGQGLEFLIYFQGNSAPDKSGLPSDRFSAERTGGSVSTLTIQRTQQEDSAVYLCASSLAEGREQYFGPGTRLTVT.

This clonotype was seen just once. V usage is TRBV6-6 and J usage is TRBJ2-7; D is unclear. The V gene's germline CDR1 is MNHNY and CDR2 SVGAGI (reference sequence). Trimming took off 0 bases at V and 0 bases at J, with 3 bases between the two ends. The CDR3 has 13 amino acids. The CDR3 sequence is CASSYSTSYEQYF. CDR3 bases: TGTGCCAGCAGTTACTCGACCTCCTACGAGCAGTACTTC.

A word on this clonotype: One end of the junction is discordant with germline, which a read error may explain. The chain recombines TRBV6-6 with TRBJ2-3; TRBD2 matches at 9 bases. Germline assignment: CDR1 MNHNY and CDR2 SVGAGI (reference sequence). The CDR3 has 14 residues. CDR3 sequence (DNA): TGTGCCGGCAGAGTAGCGGGAGTTTCAGATACGCAGTATTTT. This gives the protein CAGRVAGVSDTQYF.

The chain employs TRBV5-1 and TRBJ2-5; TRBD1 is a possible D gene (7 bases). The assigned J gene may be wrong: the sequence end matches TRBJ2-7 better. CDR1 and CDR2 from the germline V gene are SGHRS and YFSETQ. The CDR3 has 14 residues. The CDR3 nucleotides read TGCGCCAGCAGCCTCCAGGGGGGTCCGGACGAGCAGTACTTC. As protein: CASSLQGGPDEQYF.

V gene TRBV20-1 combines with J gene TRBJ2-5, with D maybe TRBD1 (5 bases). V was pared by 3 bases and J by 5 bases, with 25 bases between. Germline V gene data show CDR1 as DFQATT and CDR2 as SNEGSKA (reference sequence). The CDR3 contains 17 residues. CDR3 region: CSARGKGSVGAWETQYF. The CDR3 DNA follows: TGCAGTGCTAGGGGAAAGGGTTCGGTAGGGGCTTGGGAGACCCAGTACTTC.

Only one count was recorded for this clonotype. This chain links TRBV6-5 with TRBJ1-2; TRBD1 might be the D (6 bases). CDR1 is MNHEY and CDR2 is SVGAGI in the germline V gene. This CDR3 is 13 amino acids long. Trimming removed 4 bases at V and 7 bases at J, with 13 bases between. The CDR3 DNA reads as TGTGCCAGCAGTTTACAGGCAGGGGCTGGCTACACCTTC. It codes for CASSLQAGAGYTF.

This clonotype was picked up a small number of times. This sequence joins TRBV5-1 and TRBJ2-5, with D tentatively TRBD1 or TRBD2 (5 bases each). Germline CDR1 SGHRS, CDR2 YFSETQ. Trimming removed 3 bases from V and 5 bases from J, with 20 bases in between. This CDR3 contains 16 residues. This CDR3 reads CASSWARDERGETQYF. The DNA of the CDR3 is TGCGCCAGCAGCTGGGCCCGGGACGAGAGAGGGGAGACCCAGTACTTC.

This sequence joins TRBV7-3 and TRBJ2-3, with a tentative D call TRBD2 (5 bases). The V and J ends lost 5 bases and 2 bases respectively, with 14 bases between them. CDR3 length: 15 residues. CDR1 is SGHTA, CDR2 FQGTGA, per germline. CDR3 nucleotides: TGTGCCAGCAGCCCCGCGGGTGCCAACACAGATACGCAGTATTTT. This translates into CASSPAGANTDTQYF.

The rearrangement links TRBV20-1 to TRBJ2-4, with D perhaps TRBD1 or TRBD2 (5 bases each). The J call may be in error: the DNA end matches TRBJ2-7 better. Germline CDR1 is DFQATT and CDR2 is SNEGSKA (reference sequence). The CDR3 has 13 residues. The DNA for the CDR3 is TGCAGTGCTAGCAGAGGGGCCCTATACGAGCAGTACTTC. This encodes CSASRGALYEQYF.

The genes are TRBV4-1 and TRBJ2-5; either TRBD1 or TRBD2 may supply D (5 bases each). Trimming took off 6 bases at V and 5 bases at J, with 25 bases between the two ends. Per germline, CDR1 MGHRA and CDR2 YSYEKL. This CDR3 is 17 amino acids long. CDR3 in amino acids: CASRRSGTTNQGETQYF. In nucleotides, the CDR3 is TGCGCCAGCAGACGCTCCGGGACGACCAATCAGGGTGAGACCCAGTACTTC.

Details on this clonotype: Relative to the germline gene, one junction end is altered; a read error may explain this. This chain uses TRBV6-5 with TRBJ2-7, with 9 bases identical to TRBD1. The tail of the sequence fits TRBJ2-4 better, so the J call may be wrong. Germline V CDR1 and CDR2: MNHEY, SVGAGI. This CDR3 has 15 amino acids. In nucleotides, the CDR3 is TGTGCCAGCAGCTACTCCGGGACAGGGCTAAACATTCAGTACTTC. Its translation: CASSYSGTGLNIQYF.

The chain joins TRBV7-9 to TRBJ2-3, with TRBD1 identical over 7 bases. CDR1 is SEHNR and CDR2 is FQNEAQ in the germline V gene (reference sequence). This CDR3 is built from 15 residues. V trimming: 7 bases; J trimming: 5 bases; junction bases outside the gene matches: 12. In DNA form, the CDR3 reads TGTGCCAGCACCTCCAGCAGGGGGTTAGGAGATACGCAGTATTTT. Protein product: CASTSSRGLGDTQYF. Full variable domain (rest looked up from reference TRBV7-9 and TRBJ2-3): DTGVSQNPRHKITKRGQNVTFRCDPISEHNRLYWYRQTLGQGPEFLTYFQNEAQLEKSRLLSDRFSAERPKGSFSTLEIQRTEQGDSAMYLCASTSSRGLGDTQYFGPGTRLTVL.

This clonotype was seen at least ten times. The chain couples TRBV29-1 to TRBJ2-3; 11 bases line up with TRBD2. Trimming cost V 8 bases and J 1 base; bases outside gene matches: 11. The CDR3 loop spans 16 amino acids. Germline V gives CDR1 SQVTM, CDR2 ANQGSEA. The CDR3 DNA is TGCAGCATTTGGGGGGGACTAGCGGATGGCACAGATACGCAGTATTTT. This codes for CSIWGGLADGTDTQYF.

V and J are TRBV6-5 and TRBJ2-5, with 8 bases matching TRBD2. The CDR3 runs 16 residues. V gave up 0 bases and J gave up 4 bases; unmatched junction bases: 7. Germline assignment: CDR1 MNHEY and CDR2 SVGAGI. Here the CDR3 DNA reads TGTGCCAGCAGTTACTCTGCGAGCGGGAGCCGAGAGACCCAGTACTTC. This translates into CASSYSASGSRETQYF.

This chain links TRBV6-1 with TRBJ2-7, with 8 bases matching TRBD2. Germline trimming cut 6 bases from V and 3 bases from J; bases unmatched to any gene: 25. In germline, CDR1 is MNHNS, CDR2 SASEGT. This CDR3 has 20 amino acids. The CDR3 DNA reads TGTGCCAGCAGCCGGGGGGGCTTAACAGGGAGCGGGGGCCTGAACTACGAGCAGTACTTC. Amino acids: CASSRGGLTGSGGLNYEQYF.